The 14 T cell receptor beta chains below all came from one sample that was sequenced in a study of T cells after yellow fever vaccination. TCRdb itself ran the 5' RACE reads through MiXCR, one entry per CDR3 protein. The table has some 390,000 distinct CDR3 sequences, around 19% seen once; the top ten hold roughly a sixth. The sample consisted of PBMCs, taken before the yellow fever booster vaccination. The source of these receptors is a man aged 18 to 30 who received the YFV17D yellow fever vaccine.

The chain joins TRBV4-3 to TRBJ2-7; D tentatively reads TRBD1 or TRBD2 (5 bases each). Trimming removed 1 base at V and 0 bases at J, with 10 bases between. CDR3 size: 15 residues. CDR1 is LGHNA, CDR2 YSLEER, per germline. The CDR3 region is CASSQGDHSSYEQYF. The CDR3 DNA reads as TGCGCCAGCAGCCAAGGGGACCACAGCTCCTACGAGCAGTACTTC.

This chain connects TRBV6-6 to TRBJ1-1; D may be TRBD1 (5 bases). The CDR3 spans 17 residues. Trimming stripped 2 bases from V and 6 bases from J, with 22 bases between. CDR1 is MNHNY, CDR2 SVGAGI, per germline (reference sequence). The CDR3 spells CASSYRPMWGEKAEAFF. The CDR3 nucleotides read TGTGCCAGCAGTTACCGACCCATGTGGGGGGAGAAGGCTGAAGCTTTCTTT.

The CDR3 DNA is TGTGCCACCAGCGGAGGGACAGCCCACCAAGAGACCCAGTACTTC. Translating it yields CATSGGTAHQETQYF. The chain links TRBV15 to TRBJ2-5, with D perhaps TRBD1 (7 bases). This CDR3 has 15 residues. V shed 5 bases and J shed 0 bases, with 13 bases lying between them. CDR1 is LNHNV and CDR2 is YYDKDF in the germline V gene (reference sequence).

This clonotype was detected only a few times. This chain connects TRBV12-3 or TRBV12-4 to TRBJ2-1; 12 bases map to TRBD1. The CDR3 has 15 residues. The ends lost 3 bases at V and 7 bases at J; junction bases unmatched: 4. CDR3 region: CASSFAGQGANEQFF. DNA of the CDR3: TGTGCCAGCAGTTTTGCGGGACAGGGGGCAAATGAGCAGTTCTTC.

V gene TRBV19 combines with J gene TRBJ2-3; TRBD2 matches at 8 bases. The junction had 11 bases not matched to a gene; V was cut back by 7 bases and J by 2 bases. The CDR3 runs to 16 residues. The germline gives CDR1 LNHDA, CDR2 SQIVND (reference sequence). The CDR3 is CASTWRGDRTTDTQYF. CDR3 bases: TGTGCCAGTACTTGGCGGGGGGACCGGACCACAGATACGCAGTATTTT.

This chain uses TRBV7-3 with TRBJ2-1, with TRBD2 matching 7 bases. Germline assignment: CDR1 SGHTA and CDR2 FQGTGA. The CDR3 runs to 16 residues. Germline trimming cut 5 bases from V and 4 bases from J; bases unmatched to any gene: 11. Here the CDR3 reads CASSRGEGPGYNEQFF. The CDR3 coding sequence is TGTGCCAGCAGCCGCGGGGAGGGGCCGGGGTACAATGAGCAGTTCTTC.

The gene calls are TRBV9 and TRBJ1-6; D is uncertain. Per the germline V gene, CDR1 is SGDLS and CDR2 is YYNGEE. This CDR3 comprises 13 residues. With 3 bases removed from V and 9 bases from J, the gap between germline ends came to 10 bases. For the CDR3, the DNA is TGTGCCAGCAGCGCCGAAGACGGTTCACCCCTCCACTTT. This translates into CASSAEDGSPLHF.

The chain recombines TRBV13 with TRBJ1-1; no reliable D call. There are 14 residues in the CDR3. The V end lost 3 bases, the J end lost 4 bases, and 12 bases lay between the germline ends. CDR1 and CDR2 from the germline V gene are PRHDT and FYEKMQ (reference sequence). This chain's CDR3 is CASSFGPMGTEAFF. As DNA, the CDR3 is TGTGCCAGCAGCTTCGGGCCTATGGGCACTGAAGCTTTCTTT.

This clonotype was detected a few times. The V and J genes are TRBV5-4 and TRBJ2-2, with 9 bases matching TRBD2. There are 16 residues in the CDR3. V dropped 4 bases and J dropped 1; count of bases not matched to a gene: 5. Germline V gene data show CDR1 as SGHNT and CDR2 as YYREEE (reference sequence). This chain's CDR3 is CASSPQLAGNTGELFF. CDR3 nucleotides: TGTGCCAGCAGCCCTCAACTAGCGGGGAACACCGGGGAGCTGTTTTTT.

This chain connects TRBV6-2 or TRBV6-3 to TRBJ2-6; D remains ambiguous. The CDR3 length is 16 residues. Germline V gives CDR1 MNHEY, CDR2 SVGEGT. V was shortened by 2 bases and J by 0 bases, with 8 bases between the two germline ends. The CDR3 sequence is CASSYVGFSGANVLTF. In DNA form, the CDR3 reads TGTGCCAGCAGTTACGTCGGTTTCTCTGGGGCCAACGTCCTGACTTTC.

This clonotype has a handful of counts. J is TRBJ2-3 and V is TRBV5-6; D unresolved. CDR1 is SGHDT and CDR2 is YYEEEE in the germline V gene. The V end lost 5 bases, the J end lost 2 bases, and 6 bases lay between the germline ends. This CDR3 is 12 amino acids long. The CDR3 loop is CASRSYTDTQYF. CDR3 DNA: TGTGCCAGCAGGTCATACACAGATACGCAGTATTTT. Combining the CDR3 with reference TRBV5-6 and TRBJ2-3 gives the whole variable domain DAGVTQSPTHLIKTRGQQVTLRCSPKSGHDTVSWYQQALGQGPQFIFQYYEEEERQRGNFPDRFSGHQFPNYSSELNVNALLLGDSALYLCASRSYTDTQYFGPGTRLTVL.

This clonotype was detected a few times. The chain couples TRBV4-3 to TRBJ1-4; tentatively, D is TRBD1 (5 bases). V lost 5 bases to trimming and J lost 6 bases, with 16 bases between them. The CDR3 runs to 15 residues. Germline V gene lookup returns CDR1 LGHNA and CDR2 YSLEER. The chain's CDR3 is CASSGMGGIDEKLFF. The CDR3 nucleotides are TGCGCCAGCAGCGGGATGGGGGGGATTGATGAAAAACTGTTTTTT.

This clonotype was seen a handful of times. This chain connects TRBV4-3 to TRBJ2-1; 10 bases line up with TRBD1. The ends lost 0 bases at V and 2 bases at J; junction bases unmatched: 1. The CDR3 loop spans 16 amino acids. The V gene's germline CDR1 is LGHNA and CDR2 YSLEER. The CDR3 DNA reads as TGCGCCAGCAGCCAAGATGGACAGGGGGCCTACAATGAGCAGTTCTTC. This translates into CASSQDGQGAYNEQFF.

This clonotype was counted ten times or more. The rearrangement joins TRBV4-3 to TRBJ2-6; D is unclear. The germline V gene has CDR1 LGHNA and CDR2 YSLEER. Trimming took off 2 bases at V and 0 bases at J, with 11 bases between the two ends. The CDR3 contains 17 residues. As DNA, the CDR3 is TGCGCCAGCAGCCAAAGGCTCGTAAGCTCTGGGGCCAACGTCCTGACTTTC. Translation: CASSQRLVSSGANVLTF.